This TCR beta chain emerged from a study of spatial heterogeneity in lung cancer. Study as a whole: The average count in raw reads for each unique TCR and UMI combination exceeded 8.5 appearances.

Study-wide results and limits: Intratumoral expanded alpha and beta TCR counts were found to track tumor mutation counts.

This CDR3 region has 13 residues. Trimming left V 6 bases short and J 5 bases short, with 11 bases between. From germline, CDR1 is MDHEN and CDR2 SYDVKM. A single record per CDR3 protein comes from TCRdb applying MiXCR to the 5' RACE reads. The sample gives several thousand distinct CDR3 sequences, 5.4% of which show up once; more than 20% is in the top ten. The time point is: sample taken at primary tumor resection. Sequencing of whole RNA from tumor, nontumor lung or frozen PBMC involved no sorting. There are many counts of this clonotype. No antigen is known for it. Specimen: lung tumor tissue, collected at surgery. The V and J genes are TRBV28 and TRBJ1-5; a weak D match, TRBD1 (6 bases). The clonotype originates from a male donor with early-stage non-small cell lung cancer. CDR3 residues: CASRMGADQPQHF. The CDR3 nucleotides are TGTGCCAGCAGGATGGGGGCCGATCAGCCCCAGCATTTT.